There are many counts of the clone carrying this T cell receptor (beta chain). Its specificity is not known. Per the germline V gene, CDR1 is SGHNT and CDR2 is YENEEA. The CDR3 consists of 16 residues. Between the trimmed V and J ends, which lost 1 base and 5 bases, there was a span of 16 bases. Sorted subsets were amplified in replicate PCRs using 200 ng DNA, 32,000 or so T cell genomes. The protocol was immunoSEQ multiplex PCR, while the TCRdb copy is restricted to in-frame clones and leaves out a portion. The sample lists about a million clones; about 75% were seen once. The record originates from a study of shared clonotypes between healthy human individuals. Study-level background: Those who served as donors were a couple of women and a few men between the ages of 18 and 49. Per-donor plates numbered three CD4 naive, three CD4 memory, two CD8 naive and one CD8 memory. Study outcomes and limitations: Rarefaction gave evidence that sorted-subset sequencing remained incomplete despite large depth.

Sample: memory CD4+ T cells sorted from blood. Subset noted: CD45RA-negative fraction. The chain recombines TRBV11-3 with TRBJ2-3, with a tentative D call TRBD2 (5 bases). The sequence was obtained from a man aged 18-30 years in good health. This CDR3 is CASSLGGSASGDTQYF. Written as DNA, the CDR3 is TGTGCCAGCAGCTTAGGGGGTAGCGCAAGTGGAGATACGCAGTATTTT.